A single sample is the source of the 14 T cell receptor beta chains below, sequenced in a study of sequential checkpoint blockade in melanoma. The treatment: randomized to nivolumab then ipilimumab (arm A) or the reverse (arm B). TCRdb's table, derived via immunoSEQ multiplex PCR, lists solely in-frame clones and lacks some. Among about 9,200 clones listed, roughly 24% were seen once. Material: tumor tissue (inferred from file names), obtained from a patient given nivolumab and ipilimumab in sequence. The receptor source for this set is a human donor with melanoma.

The rearrangement uses TRBV29-1 and TRBJ2-2, with D uncertain. Germline CDR1 is SQVTM and CDR2 is ANQGSEA. This CDR3 contains 12 residues. Trimming cost V 3 bases and J 3 bases, with 5 bases left between them. As DNA, the CDR3 is TGCAGCGTTGAGTGGTACACCGGGGAGCTGTTTTTT. Amino acids: CSVEWYTGELFF.

There are a few counts of this clone. J is TRBJ2-3 and V is TRBV28; 8 bases are shared with TRBD2. The CDR3 contains 15 residues. Looked up from germline, CDR1 is MDHEN and CDR2 is SYDVKM. Trimming took 5 bases from V and 5 from J; bases not matched to a gene: 9. The CDR3 loop is CASSPHRSGGDTQYF. In nucleotides, the CDR3 is TGTGCCAGCAGTCCCCACCGCAGCGGGGGAGATACGCAGTATTTT.

This clone was seen only a few times. This chain links TRBV11-3 with TRBJ2-7, with D tentatively TRBD2 (6 bases). CDR3 length: 15 amino acids. The germline V and J ends were trimmed by 5 bases and 3 bases, with 17 bases remaining between them. Looked up from germline, CDR1 is SGHNT and CDR2 is YENEEA. This CDR3 reads CASSPGGRLSYEQYF. For the CDR3, the DNA is TGTGCCAGCAGCCCCGGAGGGCGACTAAGCTACGAGCAGTACTTC.

This clone was picked up a small number of times. V is TRBV6-8 and J is TRBJ1-1; possible D gene TRBD1, 6 bases. V gave up 3 bases and J gave up 3 bases, with 14 bases separating them. This CDR3 contains 15 residues. Germline V CDR1 and CDR2: MNHGY, SAAAGT. The CDR3 region is CASSYGYREYTEAFF. CDR3 coding DNA: TGTGCCAGCAGTTATGGATACAGGGAGTACACTGAAGCTTTCTTT.

This clone was recorded a few times. The J gene is TRBJ2-2, the V gene TRBV7-4; 7 bases are shared with TRBD2. Unmatched junction bases numbered 1, after V lost 4 bases and J lost 5 bases. The CDR3 has 13 residues. Germline V CDR1 and CDR2: SGHVT, SQSDAQ. The CDR3 loop is CASSSRGTGELFF. CDR3 nucleotide sequence: TGTGCCAGCAGCTCGCGGGGGACCGGGGAGCTGTTTTTT.

The rearrangement links TRBV30 to TRBJ1-1; unclear D gene. Trimming stripped 2 bases from V and 7 bases from J, with 14 bases between. Germline CDR1 and CDR2: GTSNPN and SVGIG (reference sequence). The CDR3 length is 13 residues. The DNA for the CDR3 is TGTGCCTGGAGTCCAACGAGGCGGAGTGAAGCTTTCTTT. This codes for CAWSPTRRSEAFF.

This clone was detected many times. The chain couples TRBV7-5 to TRBJ1-2; TRBD1, the D gene given by the table, was not confirmed from the DNA. TRBV7-5 is a pseudogene locus. The CDR3 extends over 15 amino acids. This CDR3 reads CASSLQGEGNYGYTF. CDR3 coding DNA: TGTGCCAGCAGCTTACAAGGGGAAGGGAACTATGGCTACACCTTC.

This clone appeared a few times. V and J are TRBV11-3 and TRBJ2-3; D unresolved. CDR1 and CDR2 from the germline V gene are SGHNT and YENEEA. Trimming removed 5 bases from V and 3 bases from J, with 12 bases in between. The CDR3 loop spans 14 amino acids. The CDR3 sequence is CASSTRPATDTQYF. CDR3 nucleotides: TGTGCCAGCAGCACCCGACCGGCTACAGATACGCAGTATTTT.

This sequence joins TRBV16 and TRBJ1-3; no reliable D call. V shed 2 bases and J shed 0 bases, with 8 bases lying between them. Looked up from germline, CDR1 is KGHSY and CDR2 is FQNENV. The CDR3 extends over 15 amino acids. CDR3 in amino acids: CASSQDPLSGNTIYF. As DNA, the CDR3 is TGTGCCAGCAGCCAAGATCCACTCTCTGGAAACACCATATATTTT.

This clone was counted a few times. The chain joins TRBV6-8 to TRBJ2-2, with D possibly TRBD2 on 7 matching bases. CDR1 is MNHGY and CDR2 is SAAAGT in the germline V gene. V lost 7 bases to trimming and J lost 3 bases, with 18 bases between them. This CDR3 comprises 16 residues. This CDR3 reads CASTLRGRVYTGELFF. As DNA, the CDR3 is TGTGCCAGCACATTAAGGGGGAGGGTTTACACCGGGGAGCTGTTTTTT.

In nucleotides, the CDR3 is TGTGCCTGGAGTGTACTGAAGGTTGGAGGCAATCAGCCCCAGCATTTT. Amino acids: CAWSVLKVGGNQPQHF. The chain combines TRBV30 with TRBJ1-5; D is unclear. Trimming removed 0 bases from V and 2 bases from J, with 14 bases in between. The CDR3 has 16 amino acids. The V gene's germline CDR1 is GTSNPN and CDR2 SVGIG (reference sequence).

This clone was detected only a few times. The genes are TRBV9 and TRBJ2-7; D unresolved. Trimming stripped 5 bases from V and 3 bases from J, with 9 bases between. This CDR3 is 12 amino acids long. Germline V lookup: CDR1 SGDLS, CDR2 YYNGEE. The CDR3 sequence is CASRALSYEQYF. The CDR3 DNA sequence: TGTGCCAGCAGGGCTCTAAGCTACGAGCAGTACTTC.

The J gene is TRBJ2-7, the V gene TRBV9; no reliable D call. V was shortened by 4 bases and J by 4 bases, with 12 bases between the two germline ends. The CDR3 is 13 amino acids. In germline, CDR1 is SGDLS, CDR2 YYNGEE. The CDR3 DNA sequence: TGTGCCAGCAGCCAGGAACGGGTATACGAGCAGTACTTC. As protein: CASSQERVYEQYF. The whole variable domain, filled in from reference TRBV9 and TRBJ2-7, reads DSGVTQTPKHLITATGQRVTLRCSPRSGDLSVYWYQQSLDQGLQFLIQYYNGEERAKGNILERFSAQQFPDLHSELNLSSLELGDSALYFCASSQERVYEQYFGPGTRLTVT.

The chain is built from TRBV6-8 and TRBJ2-6; 8 nucleotides align to TRBD2. Trimming took 0 bases from V and 1 from J; bases not matched to a gene: 8. The CDR3 spans 19 residues. Germline CDR1 and CDR2: MNHGY and SAAAGT. As DNA, the CDR3 is TGTGCCAGCAGTTACTCGTCAATAGCGGGGAGGTCTGGGGCCAACGTCCTGACTTTC. It is translated as CASSYSSIAGRSGANVLTF.